The clone carrying this TCR beta chain was picked up many times. This specimen belongs to a study of T-cell reconstitution after alpha-beta-depleted transplantation in children. Construction of the TCRbeta library involved unique molecular identifiers. From the PCR reads, TCRdb called clonotypes with MiXCR, one entry per CDR3 protein. Of about 200,000 distinct CDR3 sequences listed, roughly 6.3% are singletons. The CDR3 is 15 amino acids. Germline V gives CDR1 SQVTM, CDR2 ANQGSEA. The V segment lost 3 bases and the J segment 0 bases; nucleotides outside the gene matches: 7. The V gene is TRBV29-1, the J gene TRBJ2-5; 7 bases line up with TRBD1. The sample here was PBMCs, taken before TCRalphabeta/CD19-depleted stem cell transplant. The sequence was collected from a girl under three years old with combined immunodeficiency, due to receive a stem cell transplant. The CDR3 DNA reads as TGCAGCGTTGAGACAGGGCTGGGGTACCAAGAGACCCAGTACTTC. It yields the protein CSVETGLGYQETQYF.